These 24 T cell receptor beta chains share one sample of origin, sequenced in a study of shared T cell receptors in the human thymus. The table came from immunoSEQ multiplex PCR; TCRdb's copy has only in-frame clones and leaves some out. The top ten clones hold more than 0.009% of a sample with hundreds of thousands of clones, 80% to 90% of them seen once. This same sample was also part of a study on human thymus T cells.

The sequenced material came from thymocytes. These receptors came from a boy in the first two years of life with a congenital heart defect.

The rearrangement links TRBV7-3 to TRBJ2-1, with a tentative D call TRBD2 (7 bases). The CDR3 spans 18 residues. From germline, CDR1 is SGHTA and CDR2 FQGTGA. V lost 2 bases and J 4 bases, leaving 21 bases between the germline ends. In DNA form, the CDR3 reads TGTGCCAGCAGCTTAGGAGTATCCGGGGGGCCCCGATACAATGAGCAGTTCTTC. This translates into CASSLGVSGGPRYNEQFF. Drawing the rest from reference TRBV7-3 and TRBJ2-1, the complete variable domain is GAGVSQTPSNKVTEKGKYVELRCDPISGHTALYWYRQSLGQGPEFLIYFQGTGAADDSGLPNDRFFAVRPEGSVSTLKIQRTERGDSAVYLCASSLGVSGGPRYNEQFFGPGTRLTVL.

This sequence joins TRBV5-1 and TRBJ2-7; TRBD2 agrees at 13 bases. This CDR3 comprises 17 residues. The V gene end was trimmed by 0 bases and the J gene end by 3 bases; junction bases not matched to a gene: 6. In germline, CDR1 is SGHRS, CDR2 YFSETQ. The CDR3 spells CASSLATSGRAHYEQYF. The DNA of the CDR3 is TGCGCCAGCAGCTTGGCAACTAGCGGGAGGGCACACTACGAGCAGTACTTC.

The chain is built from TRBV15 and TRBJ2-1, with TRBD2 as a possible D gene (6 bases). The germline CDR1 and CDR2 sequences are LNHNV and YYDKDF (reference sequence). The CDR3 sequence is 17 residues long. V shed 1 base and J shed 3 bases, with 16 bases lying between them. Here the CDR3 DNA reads TGTGCCACCAGCAGAGCTAGCGTTACCCTCAACTACAATGAGCAGTTCTTC. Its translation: CATSRASVTLNYNEQFF.

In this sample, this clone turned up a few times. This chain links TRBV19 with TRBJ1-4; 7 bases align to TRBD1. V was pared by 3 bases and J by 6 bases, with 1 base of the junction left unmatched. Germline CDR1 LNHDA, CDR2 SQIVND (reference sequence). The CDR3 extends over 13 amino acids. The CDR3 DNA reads TGTGCCAGTAGTATTACAGGGGATGAAAAACTGTTTTTT. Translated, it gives CASSITGDEKLFF.

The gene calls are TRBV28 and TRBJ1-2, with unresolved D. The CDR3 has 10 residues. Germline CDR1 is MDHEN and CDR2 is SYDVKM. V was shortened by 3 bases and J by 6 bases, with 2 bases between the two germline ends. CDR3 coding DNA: TGTGCCAGCAGTTTCAATGGCTACACCTTC. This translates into CASSFNGYTF.

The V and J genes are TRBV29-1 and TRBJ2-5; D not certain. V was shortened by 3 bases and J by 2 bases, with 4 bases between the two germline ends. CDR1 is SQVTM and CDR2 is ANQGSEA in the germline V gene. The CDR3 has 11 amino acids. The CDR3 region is CSVEAQETQYF. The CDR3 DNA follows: TGCAGCGTTGAGGCACAAGAGACCCAGTACTTC.

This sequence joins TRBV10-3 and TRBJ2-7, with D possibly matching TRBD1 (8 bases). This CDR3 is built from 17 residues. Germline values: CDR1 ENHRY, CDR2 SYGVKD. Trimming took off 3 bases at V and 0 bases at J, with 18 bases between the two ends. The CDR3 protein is CAISDTRTGRASYEQYF. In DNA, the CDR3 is TGTGCCATCAGTGATACAAGGACAGGGAGGGCCTCCTACGAGCAGTACTTC.

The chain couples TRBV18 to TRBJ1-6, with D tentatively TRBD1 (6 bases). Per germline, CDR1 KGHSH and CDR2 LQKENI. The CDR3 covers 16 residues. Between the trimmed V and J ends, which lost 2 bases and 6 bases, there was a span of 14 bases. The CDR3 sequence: CASSPKQGRGNSPLHF. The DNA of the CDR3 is TGTGCCAGCTCACCAAAACAGGGAAGGGGTAATTCACCCCTCCACTTT.

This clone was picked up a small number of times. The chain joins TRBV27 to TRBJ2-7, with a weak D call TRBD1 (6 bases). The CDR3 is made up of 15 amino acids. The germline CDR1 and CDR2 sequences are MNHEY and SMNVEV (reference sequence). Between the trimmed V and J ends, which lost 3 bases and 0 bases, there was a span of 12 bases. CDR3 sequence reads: CASSLVTDSSYEQYF. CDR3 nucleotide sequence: TGTGCCAGCAGTTTGGTGACGGACAGCTCCTACGAGCAGTACTTC.

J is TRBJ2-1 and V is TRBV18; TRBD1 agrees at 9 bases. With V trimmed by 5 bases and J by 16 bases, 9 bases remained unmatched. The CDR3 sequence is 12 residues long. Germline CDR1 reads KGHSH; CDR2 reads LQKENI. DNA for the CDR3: TGTGCCAGCTCATCCGGGACAGGGATCGACTTCTTC. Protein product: CASSSGTGIDFF.

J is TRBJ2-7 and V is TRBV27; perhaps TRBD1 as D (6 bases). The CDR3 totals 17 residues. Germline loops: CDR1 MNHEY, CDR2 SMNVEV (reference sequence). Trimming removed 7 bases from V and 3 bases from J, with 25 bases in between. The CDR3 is CASICTGQRRGVYEQYF. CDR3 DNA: TGTGCCAGCATCTGCACTGGACAGCGTCGAGGGGTCTACGAGCAGTACTTC.

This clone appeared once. CDR3 nucleotides: TGTGCCAGCAGCCCCCGGGTTGGACTAGCGGGGGCTCCCTCCTACGAGCAGTACTTC. This codes for CASSPRVGLAGAPSYEQYF. The chain uses TRBV4-2 and TRBJ2-7, with 13 positions matching TRBD2. Looked up from germline, CDR1 is LGHNA and CDR2 is YNFKEQ. The CDR3 is made up of 19 amino acids. The junction had 12 bases not matched to a gene; V was cut back by 4 bases and J by 0 bases.

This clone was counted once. The CDR3 nucleotides are TGTGCCAGCAGCTTAACTGTGACAGGGATGAATGAGCAGTTCTTC. Amino acid sequence: CASSLTVTGMNEQFF. This chain uses TRBV11-3 with TRBJ2-1; the match to TRBD1 covers 7 bases. The junction had 8 bases not matched to a gene; V was cut back by 2 bases and J by 7 bases. Germline loops: CDR1 SGHNT, CDR2 YENEEA. The CDR3 has 15 amino acids.

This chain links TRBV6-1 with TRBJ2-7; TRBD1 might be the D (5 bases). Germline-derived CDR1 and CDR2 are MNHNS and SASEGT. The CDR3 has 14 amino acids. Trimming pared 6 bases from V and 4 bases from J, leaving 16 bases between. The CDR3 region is CASRATIRVYEQYF. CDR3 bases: TGTGCCAGCAGAGCAACCATCAGGGTTTACGAGCAGTACTTC.

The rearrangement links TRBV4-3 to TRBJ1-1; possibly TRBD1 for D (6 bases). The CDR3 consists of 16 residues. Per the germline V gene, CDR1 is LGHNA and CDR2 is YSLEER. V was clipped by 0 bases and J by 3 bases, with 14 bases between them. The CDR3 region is CASSQEGVPGDTEAFF. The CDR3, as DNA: TGCGCCAGCAGCCAAGAAGGTGTTCCAGGGGACACTGAAGCTTTCTTT.

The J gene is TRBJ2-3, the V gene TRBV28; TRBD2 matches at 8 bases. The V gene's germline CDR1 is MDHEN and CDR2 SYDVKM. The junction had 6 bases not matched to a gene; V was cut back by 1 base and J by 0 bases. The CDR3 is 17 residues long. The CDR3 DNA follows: TGTGCCAGCAGTTTATCGGCTAGCGGGTGGAGCACAGATACGCAGTATTTT. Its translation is CASSLSASGWSTDTQYF.

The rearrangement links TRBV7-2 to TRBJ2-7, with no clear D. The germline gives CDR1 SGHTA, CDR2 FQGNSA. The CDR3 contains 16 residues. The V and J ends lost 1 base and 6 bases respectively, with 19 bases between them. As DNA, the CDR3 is TGTGCCAGCAGCTTAGTTCCAGTAAGATCCCCTAGCGAGCAGTACTTC. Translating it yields CASSLVPVRSPSEQYF.

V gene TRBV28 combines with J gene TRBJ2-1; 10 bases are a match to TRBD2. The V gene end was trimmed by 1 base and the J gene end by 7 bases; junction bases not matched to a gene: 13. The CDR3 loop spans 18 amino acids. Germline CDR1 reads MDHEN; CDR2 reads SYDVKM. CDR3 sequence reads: CASSLSLLTSGYCNEQFF. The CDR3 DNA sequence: TGTGCCAGCAGTTTATCCCTACTGACTAGCGGGTACTGTAATGAGCAGTTCTTC.

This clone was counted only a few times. Written as DNA, the CDR3 is TGTGCCAGCAGCCAAAGGGACACCCTGAACACTGAAGCTTTCTTT. It translates to CASSQRDTLNTEAFF. This rearrangement joins TRBV16 to TRBJ1-1, with D possibly matching TRBD1 (6 bases). The length of the CDR3 is 15 residues. Trimming took 2 bases from V and 0 from J, leaving 10 bases between them. Germline V gene data show CDR1 as KGHSY and CDR2 as FQNENV.

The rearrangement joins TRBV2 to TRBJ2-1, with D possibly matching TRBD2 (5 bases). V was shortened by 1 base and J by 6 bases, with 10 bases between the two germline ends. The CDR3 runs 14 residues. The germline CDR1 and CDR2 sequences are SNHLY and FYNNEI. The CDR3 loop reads CASSEGESGNEQFF. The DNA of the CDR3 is TGTGCCAGCAGTGAAGGGGAGAGCGGCAATGAGCAGTTCTTC.

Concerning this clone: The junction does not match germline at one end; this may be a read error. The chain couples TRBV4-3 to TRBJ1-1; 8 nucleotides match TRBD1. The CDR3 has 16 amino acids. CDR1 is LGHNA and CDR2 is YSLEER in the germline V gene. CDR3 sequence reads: CASSLRGNRGNAEAFF. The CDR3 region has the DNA TGCGCCAGCAGCCTCAGAGGGAACAGGGGGAACGCTGAAGCTTTCTTT.

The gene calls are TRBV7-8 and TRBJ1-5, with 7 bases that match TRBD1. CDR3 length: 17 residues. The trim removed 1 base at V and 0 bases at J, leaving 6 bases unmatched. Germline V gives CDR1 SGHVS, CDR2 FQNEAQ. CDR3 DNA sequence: TGTGCCAGCAGCTTAGGTTCAGGGGGGTATAGCAATCAGCCCCAGCATTTT. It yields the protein CASSLGSGGYSNQPQHF.

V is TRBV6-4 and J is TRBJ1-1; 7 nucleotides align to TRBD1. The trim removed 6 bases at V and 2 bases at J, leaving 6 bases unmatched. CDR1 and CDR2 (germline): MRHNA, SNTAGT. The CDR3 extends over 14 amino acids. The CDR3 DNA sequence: TGTGCCAGCAGCGACCGGGACAGAAACACTGAAGCTTTCTTT. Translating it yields CASSDRDRNTEAFF.

The CDR3 DNA is TGTGCCAGCAGCTTACGGGAGGCTCTTGAGCAGTTCTTC. It encodes CASSLREALEQFF. The rearrangement joins TRBV7-6 to TRBJ2-1; 7 bases are shared with TRBD2. Germline loops: CDR1 SGHVS, CDR2 FNYEAQ. The ends lost 2 bases at V and 9 bases at J; junction bases unmatched: 4. The CDR3 is 13 amino acids.